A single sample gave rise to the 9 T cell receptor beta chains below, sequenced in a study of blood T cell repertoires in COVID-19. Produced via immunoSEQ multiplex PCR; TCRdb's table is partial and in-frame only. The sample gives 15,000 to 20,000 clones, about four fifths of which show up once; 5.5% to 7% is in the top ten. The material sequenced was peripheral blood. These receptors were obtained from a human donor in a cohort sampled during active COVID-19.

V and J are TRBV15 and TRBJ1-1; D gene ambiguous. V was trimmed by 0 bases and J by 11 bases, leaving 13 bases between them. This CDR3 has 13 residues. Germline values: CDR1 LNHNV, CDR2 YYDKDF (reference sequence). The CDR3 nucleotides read TGTGCCACCAGCAGAGATAGCGGGTATGGGGCTTTCTTT. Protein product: CATSRDSGYGAFF.

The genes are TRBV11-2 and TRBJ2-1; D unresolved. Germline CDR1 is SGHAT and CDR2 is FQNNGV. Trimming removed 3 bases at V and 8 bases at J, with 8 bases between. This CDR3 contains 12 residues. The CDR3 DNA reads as TGTGCCAGCAGCTTTAGTGGTCATGAGCAGTTCTTC. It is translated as CASSFSGHEQFF.

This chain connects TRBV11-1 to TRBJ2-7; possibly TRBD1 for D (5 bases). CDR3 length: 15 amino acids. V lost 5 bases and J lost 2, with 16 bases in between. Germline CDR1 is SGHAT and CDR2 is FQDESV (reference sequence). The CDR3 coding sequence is TGTGCCAGCAGCATAACACAGACAGTTACCTACGAGCAGTACTTC. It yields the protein CASSITQTVTYEQYF.

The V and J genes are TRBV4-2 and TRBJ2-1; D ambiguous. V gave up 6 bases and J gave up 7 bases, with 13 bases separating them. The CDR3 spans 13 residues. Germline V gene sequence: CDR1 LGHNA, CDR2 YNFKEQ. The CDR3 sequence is CASRERSANEQFF. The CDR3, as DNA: TGTGCCAGCAGAGAACGAAGTGCGAATGAGCAGTTCTTC.

CDR3 bases: TGTGCCAGCAGTGAGCAGGGGGATACGCAGTATTTT. Its translation: CASSEQGDTQYF. V usage is TRBV6-1 and J usage is TRBJ2-3, with D tentatively TRBD1 (6 bases). This CDR3 comprises 12 residues. V lost 3 bases to trimming and J lost 6 bases, with 7 bases between them. Germline CDR1 MNHNS, CDR2 SASEGT.

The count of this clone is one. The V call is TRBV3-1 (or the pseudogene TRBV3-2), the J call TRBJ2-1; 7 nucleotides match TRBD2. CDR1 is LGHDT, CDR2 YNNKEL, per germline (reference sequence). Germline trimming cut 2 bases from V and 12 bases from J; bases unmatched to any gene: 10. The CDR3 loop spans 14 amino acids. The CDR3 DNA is TGTGCCAGCAGCCAAACTTCATCGGGAGGTGTGCAGTTCTTC. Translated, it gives CASSQTSSGGVQFF.

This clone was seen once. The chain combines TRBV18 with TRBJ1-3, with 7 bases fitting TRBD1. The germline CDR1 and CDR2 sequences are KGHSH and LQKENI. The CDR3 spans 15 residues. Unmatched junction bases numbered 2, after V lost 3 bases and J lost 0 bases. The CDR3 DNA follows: TGTGCCAGCTCACCGGACAGGAGCTCTGGAAACACCATATATTTT. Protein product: CASSPDRSSGNTIYF.

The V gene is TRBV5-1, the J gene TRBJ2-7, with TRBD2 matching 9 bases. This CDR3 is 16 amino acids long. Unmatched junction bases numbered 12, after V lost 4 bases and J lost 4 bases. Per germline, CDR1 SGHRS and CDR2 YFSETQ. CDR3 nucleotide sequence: TGCGCCAGCAGCCTCAATTCGGGACTAGCCTCGTACGAGCAGTACTTC. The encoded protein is CASSLNSGLASYEQYF.

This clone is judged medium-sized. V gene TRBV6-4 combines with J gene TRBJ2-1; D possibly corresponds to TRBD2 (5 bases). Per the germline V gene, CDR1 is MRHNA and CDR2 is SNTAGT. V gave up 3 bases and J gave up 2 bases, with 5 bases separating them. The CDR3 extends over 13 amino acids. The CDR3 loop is CASSERAYNEQFF. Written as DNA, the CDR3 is TGTGCCAGCAGTGAGCGGGCCTACAATGAGCAGTTCTTC.